The 19 T cell receptor beta chains below all came from one sample that was sequenced in a study of identical twins. One entry per CDR3 protein, called by TCRdb with MiXCR from the 5' RACE reads. The table records roughly 750,000 distinct CDR3 sequences, approximately 22% of them present only once. The same sample was also used in a study of T cells expressing NK-cell markers.

The source material was PBMCs. The source is a woman between 18 and 30 years old in good health.

The J gene is TRBJ1-4, the V gene TRBV29-1; a possible D gene is TRBD1 (6 bases). Germline lookup yields CDR1 SQVTM and CDR2 ANQGSEA. The CDR3 consists of 13 residues. The V end lost 7 bases, the J end lost 8 bases, and 17 bases lay between the germline ends. Here the CDR3 reads CSANSQGSEKLFF. The CDR3 nucleotides are TGCAGCGCCAACAGCCAGGGGAGCGAAAAACTGTTTTTT.

A single count supports this clonotype. A junction end diverges from the germline sequence, so it may reflect a read error. The CDR3 reads CCARDRRQGVVTGELFF. The CDR3 nucleotides are TGCTGTGCTAGAGATCGGCGGCAGGGGGTCGTCACCGGGGAGCTGTTTTTT. The V and J genes are TRBV20-1 and TRBJ2-2, with 7 bases aligning to TRBD1. CDR3 length: 17 residues. The germline V gene has CDR1 DFQATT and CDR2 SNEGSKA (reference sequence).

Many counts were recorded for this clonotype. The V call is TRBV12-3 or TRBV12-4, the J call TRBJ1-2; D ambiguous. This CDR3 contains 11 residues. The V and J ends lost 7 bases and 2 bases respectively, with 5 bases between them. The CDR3: CASILNYGYTF. CDR3 coding DNA: TGTGCCAGCATCCTCAACTATGGCTACACCTTC.

This chain uses TRBV7-6 with TRBJ2-7; D remains unclear. CDR1 SGHVS and CDR2 FNYEAQ come from the germline V gene. Trimming took off 5 bases at V and 4 bases at J, with 15 bases between the two ends. This CDR3 is built from 14 residues. DNA for the CDR3: TGTGCCAGCAGCCTAGGACCGATAAGTTACGAGCAGTACTTC. As protein: CASSLGPISYEQYF.

V is TRBV6-1 and J is TRBJ2-5; 8 bases are shared with TRBD1. The junction had 4 bases not matched to a gene; V was cut back by 4 bases and J by 3 bases. CDR1 is MNHNS and CDR2 is SASEGT in the germline V gene. The CDR3 runs 14 residues. The CDR3 protein is CASSARTGKETQYF. The CDR3 region has the DNA TGTGCCAGCAGTGCCCGGACAGGGAAAGAGACCCAGTACTTC.

This clonotype was detected a few times. V and J are TRBV20-1 and TRBJ2-3; the match to TRBD2 covers 8 bases. With 3 bases clipped from V and 3 bases from J, the junction kept 8 bases outside the gene matches. The CDR3 sequence is 15 residues long. CDR1 and CDR2 from the germline V gene are DFQATT and SNEGSKA (reference sequence). In nucleotides, the CDR3 is TGCAGTGCTAGCGGGGGGGCCAGGCGGACAGATACGCAGTATTTT. Protein sequence: CSASGGARRTDTQYF.

This clonotype was seen a handful of times. This chain joins TRBV7-3 and TRBJ2-1; D is possibly TRBD1 (6 bases). Germline V gives CDR1 SGHTA, CDR2 FQGTGA. The CDR3 contains 13 residues. Trimming took 1 base from V and 9 from J, leaving 10 bases between them. The CDR3 DNA sequence: TGTGCCAGCAGCTTAAACAGGGCCGGTGAGCAGTTCTTC. It codes for CASSLNRAGEQFF.

This clonotype was counted between two and nine times. This chain links TRBV5-1 with TRBJ2-3, with 13 bases matching TRBD2. The germline V gene has CDR1 SGHRS and CDR2 YFSETQ. The CDR3 totals 17 residues. V lost 4 bases and J lost 6; bases outside the gene matches: 11. CDR3 in amino acids: CASSRGLAGASGDTQYF. In nucleotides, the CDR3 is TGCGCCAGCAGCCGCGGACTAGCGGGGGCCTCAGGGGATACGCAGTATTTT.

The rearrangement uses TRBV20-1 and TRBJ2-7; 7 positions match TRBD1. The V gene's germline CDR1 is DFQATT and CDR2 SNEGSKA (reference sequence). The CDR3 has 14 amino acids. J was trimmed by 3 bases and V by 0 bases; bases with no gene match: 5. The CDR3 sequence is CSARDPRGIYEQYF. As DNA, the CDR3 is TGCAGTGCTAGAGATCCCAGGGGGATCTACGAGCAGTACTTC.

This clonotype was seen only a few times. CDR3 protein: CAWSREQGGSYEQYF. In nucleotides, the CDR3 is TGTGCCTGGAGCCGGGAGCAGGGGGGGTCCTACGAGCAGTACTTC. J is TRBJ2-7 and V is TRBV30; either TRBD1 or TRBD2 may fit D (7 bases each). CDR3 length: 15 residues. CDR1 is GTSNPN, CDR2 SVGIG, per germline (reference sequence). Trimming stripped 3 bases from V and 1 base from J, with 16 bases between. Together with reference TRBV30 and TRBJ2-7, the CDR3 gives the full variable domain: SQTIHQWPATLVQPVGSPLSLECTVEGTSNPNLYWYRQAAGRGLQLLFYSVGIGQISSEVPQNLSASRPQDRQFILSSKKLLLSDSGFYLCAWSREQGGSYEQYFGPGTRLTVT.

This clonotype showed up just a few times. The rearrangement joins TRBV5-1 to TRBJ2-7; D is unclear. V dropped 6 bases and J dropped 0 bases, with 10 bases sitting between them. From germline, CDR1 is SGHRS and CDR2 YFSETQ. This CDR3 has 13 amino acids. CDR3 in amino acids: CASNKDGSYEQYF. Written as DNA, the CDR3 is TGCGCCAGCAATAAGGACGGCTCCTACGAGCAGTACTTC.

Only a few counts were recorded for this clonotype. The chain combines TRBV7-2 with TRBJ2-7; TRBD1 or TRBD2 may be the D gene (5 bases each). The CDR3 sequence is 14 residues long. Germline-derived CDR1 and CDR2 are SGHTA and FQGNSA. Trimming removed 6 bases at V and 6 bases at J, with 18 bases between. In DNA, the CDR3 is TGTGCCAGCAGTACCGGGACGGGGCTTGGCGAGCAGTACTTC. This sequence encodes CASSTGTGLGEQYF.

The rearrangement uses TRBV4-3 and TRBJ2-7, with D possibly TRBD2 on 5 matching bases. V lost 0 bases to trimming and J lost 7 bases, with 10 bases between them. This CDR3 contains 13 residues. Germline CDR1 LGHNA, CDR2 YSLEER. The CDR3 region has the DNA TGCGCCAGCAGCCAAGAGGCGGGCACAGAGCAGTACTTC. Protein product: CASSQEAGTEQYF.

This clonotype was detected only a few times. The chain is built from TRBV25-1 and TRBJ2-2, with D uncertain. Per the germline V gene, CDR1 is MGHDK and CDR2 is SYGVNS. The CDR3 covers 16 residues. V was shortened by 7 bases and J by 1 base, with 16 bases between the two germline ends. The CDR3 bases are TGTGCCAGCAAACCCAAGGGTGACTTGAACACCGGGGAGCTGTTTTTT. It is translated as CASKPKGDLNTGELFF.

The chain links TRBV10-3 to TRBJ1-6; D uncertain. Deletions cut 4 bases from V and 7 bases from J, with 11 bases between. CDR1 is ENHRY and CDR2 is SYGVKD in the germline V gene. The CDR3 loop spans 14 amino acids. CDR3 DNA: TGTGCCATCAGTGGAGTGGAAGCGAATTCACCCCTCCACTTT. Protein sequence: CAISGVEANSPLHF.

This clonotype was found a few times. Germline is not matched at one junction end, which may reflect a read error. This chain links TRBV12-3 or TRBV12-4 with TRBJ1-1, with TRBD1 identical over 8 bases. The CDR3 is made up of 16 amino acids. The CDR3 coding sequence is TGTGCCAGCAGATTAGGAGCTACAGGGGGGAGAACTGAAGCTTTCTTT. Translated, it gives CASRLGATGGRTEAFF.

This clonotype was found a few times. The V call is TRBV6-2 or TRBV6-3, the J call TRBJ2-7; 15 bases are a match to TRBD2. The trim removed 7 bases at V and 4 bases at J, leaving 23 bases unmatched. The germline V gene encodes CDR1 MNHEY and CDR2 SVGEGT. There are 21 residues in the CDR3. CDR3 DNA sequence: TGTGCCAGCACGGCAGGGGCGCGAAGGATTGGACTAGCGGGAGGGATGTACGAGCAGTACTTC. This gives the protein CASTAGARRIGLAGGMYEQYF.

There are many counts of this clonotype. CDR3 region: CASTKGHHNEQFF. The CDR3 DNA reads as TGTGCCAGCACTAAAGGGCACCACAATGAGCAGTTCTTC. The chain carries TRBV27 and TRBJ2-1; no firm D call. The ends were cut back, 7 bases at V and 5 bases at J, with 12 bases in the middle. In germline, CDR1 is MNHEY, CDR2 SMNVEV (reference sequence). The CDR3 extends over 13 amino acids.

The chain couples TRBV29-1 to TRBJ2-7; a weak D match, TRBD1 (5 bases). The germline V gene has CDR1 SQVTM and CDR2 ANQGSEA. The CDR3 covers 15 residues. With 4 bases removed from V and 2 bases from J, the gap between germline ends came to 18 bases. CDR3 protein: CSVGPARTSPYEQYF. CDR3 DNA sequence: TGCAGCGTTGGTCCGGCGAGGACATCGCCCTACGAGCAGTACTTC.